Listed below are T cell receptor beta chains from one sample, sequenced in a study of blood T cell repertoires in COVID-19. Produced via immunoSEQ multiplex PCR; TCRdb's table is partial and in-frame only. The sample has 140,000 to 150,000 clones, around 90% seen once; the top ten hold roughly 1%. The sequenced sample consisted of peripheral blood. These receptors all stem from a woman in her forties or fifties with acute or convalescent COVID-19. The CDR3 runs from the conserved cysteine through the conserved F or W. The D gene is left open where the match is weak. Rows give clone size only sometimes, using once, few, many, or a class for an expanded clone.

d_gene | j_gene | v_gene | abundance | CDR3aa | CDR3nt
NA | TRBJ2-3 | TRBV5-1 | NA | CASSLETPSTDTQYF | TGCGCCAGCAGCTTGGAGACACCCAGCACAGATACGCAGTATTTT
TRBD2 | TRBJ2-1 | TRBV11-2 | NA | CASSLTTSDTNEQFF | TGTGCCAGCAGCTTAACGACTAGCGATACGAATGAGCAGTTCTTC
NA | TRBJ1-4 | TRBV5-4 | NA | CAFRGTNEKLFF | TGTGCCTTCAGGGGAACTAATGAAAAACTGTTTTTT
TRBD2 | TRBJ2-1 | TRBV19 | NA | CASSEGTSGGNEQFF | TGTGCCAGTAGTGAAGGGACTAGCGGGGGGAATGAGCAGTTCTTC
NA | TRBJ1-3 | TRBV7-9 | few | CASSLLDRRDTIYF | TGTGCCAGCAGCTTACTAGACAGGAGAGACACCATATATTTT
TRBD1 | TRBJ1-5 | TRBV2 | few | CASSKGQGFNSNQPQHF | TGTGCCAGCAGTAAAGGACAGGGGTTCAATAGCAATCAGCCCCAGCATTTT
NA | TRBJ2-6 | TRBV7-2 | NA | CASSLARRARTGFSSGANVLTF | TGTGCCAGCAGCTTAGCGAGGAGGGCCAGAACAGGCTTTAGCTCTGGGGCCAACGTCCTGACTTTC
NA | TRBJ2-3 | TRBV27 | NA | CASGSYTGNRDTQYF | TGTGCCAGCGGATCTTACACGGGGAATAGAGATACGCAGTATTTT
NA | TRBJ2-2 | TRBV5-4 | few | CASSLVGSHGELFF | TGTGCCAGCAGCCTCGTAGGGAGTCACGGGGAGCTGTTTTTT
TRBD1 | TRBJ1-2 | TRBV27 | NA | CASSPPDRVSQGYTF | TGTGCCAGCAGTCCGCCGGACAGGGTTTCACAAGGCTACACCTTC
TRBD1 | TRBJ1-2 | TRBV5-1 | NA | CASSLSGQGNYGYTF | TGCGCCAGCAGCTTGTCGGGACAGGGGAACTATGGCTACACCTTC
TRBD1 | TRBJ1-2 | TRBV7-2 | NA | CASSLDRGLPNYGYTF | TGTGCCAGCAGCTTGGACAGGGGGCTTCCTAACTATGGCTACACCTTC
TRBD1 | TRBJ1-6 | TRBV6-6 | NA | CASSYADRGDNSPLHF | TGTGCCAGCAGTTACGCGGACAGGGGGGATAATTCACCCCTCCACTTT
TRBD2 | TRBJ2-1 | TRBV27 | NA | CASSFLAGATYNEQFF | TGTGCCAGCAGTTTTCTAGCGGGAGCAACCTACAATGAGCAGTTCTTC
TRBD1 | TRBJ2-5 | TRBV9 | once | CASSPPTGVETQYF | TGTGCCAGCAGCCCCCCAACAGGGGTTGAGACCCAGTACTTC
TRBD2 | TRBJ2-3 | TRBV5-4 | NA | CASSLRLAANTDTQYF | TGTGCCAGCAGCCTTAGACTAGCGGCTAACACAGATACGCAGTATTTT
TRBD2 | TRBJ2-3 | TRBV11-1 | NA | CASSPTSGREDTQYF | TGTGCCAGCAGCCCGACTAGCGGGAGGGAAGATACGCAGTATTTT
NA | TRBJ1-1 | TRBV4-1 | NA | CASSQDPQMNTEAFF | TGCGCCAGCAGCCAAGACCCCCAAATGAACACTGAAGCTTTCTTT
NA | TRBJ2-4 | TRBV7-9 | NA | CASSFGSGGFIQYF | TGTGCCAGCAGCTTCGGGTCTGGGGGGTTTATTCAGTACTTC
TRBD1 | TRBJ1-6 | TRBV7-6 | NA | CASSPSRGSGSPLHF | TGTGCCAGCAGCCCCAGCAGGGGGTCAGGTTCACCCCTCCACTTT
NA | TRBJ1-3 | TRBV11-2 | NA | CASSSRRGVAGNTIYF | TGTGCCAGCAGCTCCCGACGGGGGGTAGCTGGAAACACCATATATTTT
TRBD2 | TRBJ2-5 | TRBV5-4 | NA | CASSAGGGAHQETQYF | TGTGCCAGCAGCGCGGGGGGAGGGGCGCACCAAGAGACCCAGTACTTC
TRBD2 | TRBJ2-5 | TRBV11-3 | once | CASSPGTSGSRETQYF | TGTGCCAGCAGCCCGGGGACTAGCGGGAGCCGGGAGACCCAGTACTTC
NA | TRBJ1-2 | TRBV19 | NA | CASSGGTAYFHYGYTF | TGTGCCAGTAGTGGAGGGACGGCGTATTTCCACTATGGCTACACCTTC
NA | TRBJ1-6 | TRBV27 | NA | CASSLGAYSPLHF | TGTGCCAGCAGTTTGGGGGCCTATTCACCCCTCCACTTT
TRBD1 | TRBJ1-5 | TRBV28 | NA | CASSSGQGARQPQHF | TGTGCCAGCAGTTCGGGACAGGGGGCGCGTCAGCCCCAGCATTTT
TRBD1 | TRBJ1-3 | TRBV25-1 | few | CASTRGTVSGNTIYF | TGTGCCAGCACTAGGGGGACAGTCTCTGGAAACACCATATATTTT
NA | TRBJ1-5 | TRBV28 | NA | CASRKLEEDVYLRPQHF | TGTGCCAGCAGAAAGCTTGAAGAGGATGTTTACCTCCGGCCCCAGCATTTT
NA | TRBJ1-1 | TRBV30 | NA | CAWSRTANTEAFF | TGTGCCTGGAGTAGGACAGCTAACACTGAAGCTTTCTTT
TRBD1 | TRBJ2-2 | TRBV27 | NA | CASSLGQGFGGELFF | TGTGCCAGCAGTTTAGGACAGGGGTTTGGCGGGGAGCTGTTTTTT
NA | TRBJ1-5 | TRBV30 | NA | CAWSVREGQPQHF | TGTGCCTGGAGTGTACGAGAGGGTCAGCCCCAGCATTTT
NA | TRBJ2-7 | TRBV15 | NA | CATSAGADYEQYF | TGTGCCACCAGCGCAGGGGCTGACTACGAGCAGTACTTC
NA | TRBJ2-2 | TRBV11-3 | NA | CASSVYTGELFF | TGTGCCAGCAGCGTATACACCGGGGAGCTGTTTTTT
TRBD1 | TRBJ2-2 | TRBV11-3 | NA | CASSGTGATTTGELFF | TGTGCCAGCAGCGGGACAGGCGCGACGACCACCGGGGAGCTGTTTTTT
TRBD1 | TRBJ2-3 | TRBV6-5 | NA | CAMGQTDTQYF | TGTGCCATGGGACAGACAGATACGCAGTATTTT
TRBD1 | TRBJ2-2 | TRBV29-1 | once | CSVDRGQMTGELFF | TGCAGCGTTGATAGGGGACAGATGACCGGGGAGCTGTTTTTT
NA | TRBJ1-2 | TRBV14 | NA | CASSSGTYYGYTF | TGTGCCAGCAGCTCCGGGACATACTATGGCTACACCTTC
TRBD2 | TRBJ2-2 | TRBV6-5 | NA | CASRQAPGGAGELFF | TGTGCCAGCAGACAGGCACCGGGAGGCGCCGGGGAGCTGTTTTTT
TRBD1 | TRBJ2-7 | TRBV12-5 | NA | CASGRTGGVYEQYF | TGTGCTAGTGGTCGGACAGGGGGGGTCTACGAGCAGTACTTC
TRBD2 | TRBJ2-1 | TRBV4-2 | NA | CASSQRGATDEQFF | TGTGCCAGCAGCCAGCGGGGGGCCACGGATGAGCAGTTCTTC
TRBD1 | TRBJ2-1 | TRBV25-1 | NA | CASSDPGQGHNEQFF | TGTGCCAGCAGTGATCCGGGACAGGGGCACAATGAGCAGTTCTTC
NA | TRBJ2-7 | TRBV19 | NA | CASSPSYSSYEQYF | TGTGCCAGTAGCCCCTCCTACAGCTCCTACGAGCAGTACTTC
NA | TRBJ2-1 | TRBV5-5 | once | CASSLVREQFF | TGTGCCAGCAGCTTGGTCAGGGAGCAGTTCTTC
NA | TRBJ1-1 | TRBV7-8 | NA | CASSLEGTLLF | TGTGCCAGCAGCTTAGAAGGGACTTTATTATTT
NA | TRBJ1-3 | TRBV18 | NA | CASSPDSEQRGNTIYF | TGTGCCAGCTCACCGGACAGTGAGCAGCGGGGAAACACCATATATTTT
NA | TRBJ2-7 | TRBV7-2 | NA | CASSPLSSTEQYF | TGTGCCAGCAGCCCCCTATCTAGTACCGAGCAGTACTTC
TRBD1 | TRBJ1-2 | TRBV10-3 | NA | CAISPSGTGGGYGYTF | TGTGCCATCAGTCCGTCGGGGACAGGGGGTGGCTATGGCTACACCTTC
NA | TRBJ2-3 | TRBV27 | NA | CASNNRLDTQYF | TGTGCCAGCAATAACAGATTAGATACGCAGTATTTT
NA | TRBJ1-4 | TRBV9 | once | CASSVEGGATNEKLFF | TGTGCCAGCAGCGTAGAGGGAGGGGCAACTAATGAAAAACTGTTTTTT
TRBD1 | TRBJ1-2 | TRBV4-1 | NA | CASSPTGGDYGYTF | TGCGCCAGCAGCCCCACAGGGGGCGACTATGGCTACACCTTC
TRBD1 | TRBJ1-2 | TRBV5-1 | NA | CASSWETGSNYGYTF | TGCGCCAGCAGCTGGGAGACAGGGTCTAACTATGGCTACACCTTC
NA | TRBJ2-1 | TRBV7-2 | NA | CASSFGTYNEQFF | TGTGCCAGCAGCTTCGGGACTTACAATGAGCAGTTCTTC